The present T cell receptor beta chain was sequenced within a study of cytomegalovirus exposure and HLA in healthy donors. The study, taken as a whole, reports: Usually a TCR sequence was rare, but some public TCRs were found in many donors. A later analysis linked a missense variant in DCLRE1C to the trimming of TCR beta V and J genes.

The CDR3 spans 14 residues. Per the germline V gene, CDR1 is SGHRS and CDR2 is YFSETQ. V lost 1 base to trimming and J lost 7 bases; unmatched junction nucleotides: 4. PCR employed 60 Vbeta and 13 Jbeta primers. The table came from immunoSEQ multiplex PCR; TCRdb's copy has only in-frame clones and leaves some out. The sample consists of 85,000 to 100,000 clones, about three quarters of them appearing once. In regard to this clone: Its specificity is not known.

The study did not record CMV serostatus for this donor. The V gene is TRBV5-1, the J gene TRBJ2-2, with 7 nucleotides matching TRBD1. The source material was PBMCs. This clonotype originated in a human donor in good health. CDR3 region: CASSLRTGVGELFF. The DNA of the CDR3 is TGCGCCAGCAGCTTGCGGACAGGCGTCGGGGAGCTGTTTTTT. Drawing the rest from reference TRBV5-1 and TRBJ2-2, the complete variable domain is KAGVTQTPRYLIKTRGQQVTLSCSPISGHRSVSWYQQTPGQGLQFLFEYFSETQRNKGNFPGRFSGRQFSNSRSEMNVSTLELGDSALYLCASSLRTGVGELFFGEGSRLTVL.